This TCR beta chain was captured in a study of graft-versus-host responses after intestinal transplantation. Background on the study: Transplants given to recipients were multivisceral, liver-intestinal, or isolated intestinal. After anti-thymocyte globulin induction, recipients took tacrolimus and steroids for about 3 years. Study results and caveats: Circulating GvH clones peaking coincided with falling HvG clones soon after transplant. Among recipient marrow samples, GvH clones were found; some appeared first in ileum or blood.

Comment on this clone: Its antigen is still unknown.

This CDR3 region has 16 residues. The J segment lost 9 bases and the V segment lost 4 bases, leaving 14 bases of the junction unmatched. The germline V gene has CDR1 SEHNR and CDR2 FQNEAQ (reference sequence). Method: immunoSEQ multiplex PCR; TCRdb's copy keeps in-frame clones and lacks some. Of tens of thousands of clones listed, just over 90% were seen once; the top ten hold 5% to 6.5%. The receptor was derived from a human donor who received an intestinal transplant. The material was unstimulated CD8+ T cells sorted from spleen or lymph node cells, obtained before intestinal transplant. The genes are TRBV7-9 and TRBJ1-4; 7 positions match TRBD1. DNA of the CDR3: TGTGCCAGCAGCTCAGGACCGGGACAGAGGGATCAAAAACTGTTTTTT. This encodes CASSSGPGQRDQKLFF.